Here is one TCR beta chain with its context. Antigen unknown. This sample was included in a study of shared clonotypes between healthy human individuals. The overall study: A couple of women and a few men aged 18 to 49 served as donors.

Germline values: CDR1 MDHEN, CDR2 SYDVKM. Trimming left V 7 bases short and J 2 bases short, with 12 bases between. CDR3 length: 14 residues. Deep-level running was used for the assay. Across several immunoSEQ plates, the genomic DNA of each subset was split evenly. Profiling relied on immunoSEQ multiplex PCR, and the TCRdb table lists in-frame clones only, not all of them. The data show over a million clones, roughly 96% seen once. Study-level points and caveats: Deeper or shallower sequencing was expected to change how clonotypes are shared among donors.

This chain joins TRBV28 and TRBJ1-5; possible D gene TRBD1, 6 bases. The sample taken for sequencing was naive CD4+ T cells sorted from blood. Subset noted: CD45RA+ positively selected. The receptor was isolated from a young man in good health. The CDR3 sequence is CASITGLGNQPQHF. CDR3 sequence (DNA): TGTGCCAGCATAACAGGGCTGGGCAATCAGCCCCAGCATTTT.